The 20 T cell receptor beta chains listed next were all sequenced from one sample in a study of cytomegalovirus exposure and HLA in healthy donors (dated by TCRdb to 2015 to 2018). Libraries were built with the immunoSEQ multiplex PCR assay. A mixture of 60 forward primers for TCR Vbeta segments and 13 reverse primers for TCR Jbeta segments was used in the multiplex PCR. The table was pulled from immuneACCESS by TCRdb, which kept in-frame rearrangements only. Such tables lose some clones; where checked, under half of the loss comes from unresolved V genes, and the rest has no known cause. This sample holds 130,000 to 150,000 clones; around 79% were observed only once. About 6.9% of the sample is in the top ten clones. Sequencing was carried out using PBMCs. The source is a middle-aged woman in good health and CMV-seropositive.

Only a few counts were recorded for this clone. The chain has TRBV18 and TRBJ2-3, with 8 bases matching TRBD2. The CDR3 is made up of 15 amino acids. V was clipped by 3 bases and J by 6 bases; unmatched bases: 8. CDR1 KGHSH and CDR2 LQKENI come from the germline V gene. The CDR3 sequence: CASSPGLGGADTQYF. Here the CDR3 DNA reads TGTGCCAGCTCACCCGGGCTCGGGGGGGCCGATACGCAGTATTTT. The entire variable domain, with the rest obtained from reference TRBV18 and TRBJ2-3, is as follows: NAGVMQNPRHLVRRRGQEARLRCSPMKGHSHVYWYRQLPEEGLKFMVYLQKENIIDESGMPKERFSAEFPKEGPSILRIQQVVRGDSAAYFCASSPGLGGADTQYFGPGTRLTVL.

This clone was counted a few times. This chain connects TRBV5-1 to TRBJ1-4; D ambiguous. The V gene lost 0 bases and the J gene lost 6 bases, with 6 bases spanning the gap. Germline V gene lookup returns CDR1 SGHRS and CDR2 YFSETQ. The CDR3 contains 13 residues. In DNA, the CDR3 is TGCGCCAGCAGCTTGGGCGATGATGAAAAACTGTTTTTT. Translated: CASSLGDDEKLFF.

J is TRBJ1-2 and V is TRBV7-9; 8 positions agree with TRBD1. The CDR3 is 16 amino acids. V lost 5 bases, J lost 7 bases, and 15 bases stayed unmatched. The V gene's germline CDR1 is SEHNR and CDR2 FQNEAQ (reference sequence). Here the CDR3 reads CASSQTGTGALFGYTF. The CDR3 nucleotides read TGTGCCAGCAGCCAGACCGGGACAGGTGCCCTCTTTGGCTACACCTTC.

CDR3 region: CASRSGGSNEQYF. The CDR3 region has the DNA TGTGCCAGCAGATCCGGGGGGTCGAACGAGCAGTACTTC. V usage is TRBV28 and J usage is TRBJ2-7; 7 positions match TRBD2. Germline CDR1 is MDHEN and CDR2 is SYDVKM. V gave up 6 bases and J gave up 5 bases; unmatched junction bases: 7. The CDR3 contains 13 residues.

This clone occurred a few times. This chain joins TRBV30 and TRBJ1-1, with 8 bases aligning to TRBD1. CDR3 length equals 13 residues. Germline-derived CDR1 and CDR2 are GTSNPN and SVGIG (reference sequence). V trimming: 3 bases; J trimming: 1 base; junction bases outside the gene matches: 1. CDR3 residues: CAWRGQGNTEAFF. The CDR3 bases are TGTGCCTGGAGAGGACAGGGGAACACTGAAGCTTTCTTT.

This clone was counted a single time. This chain joins TRBV2 and TRBJ1-2; D is uncertain. Deletions cut 7 bases from V and 7 bases from J, with 13 bases between. Germline V gives CDR1 SNHLY, CDR2 FYNNEI. CDR3 length: 12 amino acids. For the CDR3, the DNA is TGTGCCAGCAATCGCCGCACAGCTGGCTACACCTTC. This translates into CASNRRTAGYTF. Based on the CDR3 plus reference TRBV2 and TRBJ1-2, the full variable domain is EPEVTQTPSHQVTQMGQEVILRCVPISNHLYFYWYRQILGQKVEFLVSFYNNEISEKSEIFDDQFSVERPDGSNFTLKIRSTKLEDSAMYFCASNRRTAGYTFGSGTRLTVV.

V gene TRBV7-2 combines with J gene TRBJ1-4, with 8 bases identical to TRBD1. The CDR3 sequence is 14 residues long. Germline CDR1 and CDR2: SGHTA and FQGNSA. V dropped 5 bases and J dropped 8; count of bases not matched to a gene: 7. CDR3 in DNA: TGTGCCAGCAGCCCGACAGGGGCCGGGGAAAAACTGTTTTTT. Translating it yields CASSPTGAGEKLFF.

V and J are TRBV11-2 and TRBJ2-7; tentatively, D is TRBD2 (5 bases). The CDR3 sequence is 14 residues long. Trimming stripped 2 bases from V and 5 bases from J, with 13 bases between. The V gene's germline CDR1 is SGHAT and CDR2 FQNNGV. CDR3 sequence: CASSLQAARNEQYF. The CDR3 nucleotides read TGTGCCAGCAGCTTACAAGCGGCTCGGAACGAGCAGTACTTC.

The chain couples TRBV6-6 to TRBJ2-7; 8 bases agree with TRBD1. Trimming removed 2 bases from V and 4 bases from J; junction bases left unmatched: 10. The CDR3 is made up of 16 amino acids. Germline V lookup: CDR1 MNHNY, CDR2 SVGAGI (reference sequence). This CDR3 is CASSYPPRTGLYEQYF. Here the CDR3 DNA reads TGTGCCAGCAGTTACCCCCCCCGGACAGGGCTGTACGAGCAGTACTTC.

The J gene is TRBJ1-1, the V gene TRBV19; possibly TRBD1 for D (5 bases). V was pared by 6 bases and J by 6 bases, with 14 bases between. CDR1 LNHDA and CDR2 SQIVND come from the germline V gene (reference sequence). This CDR3 has 13 residues. The CDR3 DNA follows: TGTGCCAGTAGCCCCCCGCCAGGGTCTGAAGCTTTCTTT. Residues: CASSPPPGSEAFF. Filled out from reference TRBV19 and TRBJ1-1, the complete variable domain reads DGGITQSPKYLFRKEGQNVTLSCEQNLNHDAMYWYRQDPGQGLRLIYYSQIVNDFQKGDIAEGYSVSREKKESFPLTVTSAQKNPTAFYLCASSPPPGSEAFFGQGTRLTVV.

This chain joins TRBV18 and TRBJ2-5, with a weak D call TRBD1 (6 bases). Trimming left V 1 base short and J 4 bases short, with 13 bases between. The CDR3 runs to 15 residues. Germline-derived CDR1 and CDR2 are KGHSH and LQKENI. In DNA form, the CDR3 reads TGTGCCAGCTCACCACGCCAGGGGAAGGGAGAGACCCAGTACTTC. Encoded protein: CASSPRQGKGETQYF.

This chain connects TRBV5-4 to TRBJ1-3, with D unclear. V was clipped by 0 bases and J by 0 bases, with 7 bases between them. The CDR3 has 15 residues. The germline V gene encodes CDR1 SGHNT and CDR2 YYREEE (reference sequence). CDR3 sequence: CASSLDRGSGNTIYF. As DNA, the CDR3 is TGTGCCAGCAGCTTGGATCGGGGCTCTGGAAACACCATATATTTT.

The chain employs TRBV5-1 and TRBJ2-7; D is ambiguous. Germline loops: CDR1 SGHRS, CDR2 YFSETQ. This CDR3 has 13 residues. Between the trimmed V and J ends, which lost 0 bases and 5 bases, there was a span of 9 bases. The CDR3 protein is CASSLGFSNEQYF. In DNA form, the CDR3 reads TGCGCCAGCAGCTTGGGTTTTTCCAACGAGCAGTACTTC. The full variable domain, in which reference TRBV5-1 and TRBJ2-7 provide the parts outside the CDR3, is KAGVTQTPRYLIKTRGQQVTLSCSPISGHRSVSWYQQTPGQGLQFLFEYFSETQRNKGNFPGRFSGRQFSNSRSEMNVSTLELGDSALYLCASSLGFSNEQYFGPGTRLTVT.

The chain recombines TRBV28 with TRBJ1-5, with 10 bases that match TRBD1. Germline CDR1 is MDHEN and CDR2 is SYDVKM. The CDR3 contains 15 residues. V was clipped by 8 bases and J by 2 bases; unmatched bases: 6. CDR3 sequence: CASDRGRLGNQPQHF. The CDR3 DNA sequence: TGTGCCAGCGACAGGGGGCGGTTAGGCAATCAGCCCCAGCATTTT.

This chain joins TRBV29-1 and TRBJ1-1; D uncertain. This CDR3 is 12 amino acids long. Germline loops: CDR1 SQVTM, CDR2 ANQGSEA. V dropped 7 bases and J dropped 0 bases, with 9 bases sitting between them. CDR3 coding DNA: TGCAGCGCTTTACTTATGAACACTGAAGCTTTCTTT. Translation: CSALLMNTEAFF.

The table lists this clone with a few counts. This chain connects TRBV2 to TRBJ2-7; 11 positions agree with TRBD1. Losses at the gene ends were 4 bases for V and 6 bases for J; bases not matched to a gene: 8. The CDR3 runs 15 residues. Germline V gene data show CDR1 as SNHLY and CDR2 as FYNNEI. CDR3 in amino acids: CASSVSGTGGIEQYF. The CDR3 DNA reads TGTGCCAGCAGTGTATCCGGGACAGGGGGGATCGAGCAGTACTTC. Full variable domain (missing parts from reference TRBV2 and TRBJ2-7): EPEVTQTPSHQVTQMGQEVILRCVPISNHLYFYWYRQILGQKVEFLVSFYNNEISEKSEIFDDQFSVERPDGSNFTLKIRSTKLEDSAMYFCASSVSGTGGIEQYFGPGTRLTVT.

This rearrangement joins TRBV19 to TRBJ2-3; TRBD2 might be the D (6 bases). V was clipped by 3 bases and J by 2 bases, with 15 bases between them. The CDR3 sequence is 16 residues long. Germline V lookup: CDR1 LNHDA, CDR2 SQIVND (reference sequence). In DNA, the CDR3 is TGTGCCAGTAGTATGGCCGGGGGTCGAAACACAGATACGCAGTATTTT. It codes for CASSMAGGRNTDTQYF.

This clone has more than one count but fewer than ten. The chain's CDR3 is CASSVMGRPQETQYF. CDR3 DNA: TGTGCCAGCAGCGTAATGGGCAGGCCTCAAGAGACCCAGTACTTC. The chain combines TRBV9 with TRBJ2-5; D remains ambiguous. The CDR3 is made up of 15 amino acids. V gave up 1 base and J gave up 2 bases, with 12 bases separating them. Germline loops: CDR1 SGDLS, CDR2 YYNGEE.

The chain recombines TRBV6-1 with TRBJ2-7; tentative D call: TRBD2 (5 bases). Germline V lookup: CDR1 MNHNS, CDR2 SASEGT. Trimming shortened V by 11 bases and J by 6 bases, and 17 bases separated the two germline ends. The CDR3 length is 12 residues. CDR3 nucleotides: TGTGCCGGCCGGGGTCAGATAGGCGAGCAGTACTTC. Translated, it gives CAGRGQIGEQYF.

The rearrangement joins TRBV10-1 to TRBJ1-5, with a tentative D call TRBD1 (5 bases). Germline assignment: CDR1 WNHNN and CDR2 SYGVQD (reference sequence). V was trimmed by 4 bases and J by 4 bases, leaving 8 bases between them. This CDR3 is 13 amino acids long. The CDR3 DNA reads as TGCGCCAGCAGTGCAGGGCCAAATCAGCCCCAGCATTTT. It specifies CASSAGPNQPQHF.